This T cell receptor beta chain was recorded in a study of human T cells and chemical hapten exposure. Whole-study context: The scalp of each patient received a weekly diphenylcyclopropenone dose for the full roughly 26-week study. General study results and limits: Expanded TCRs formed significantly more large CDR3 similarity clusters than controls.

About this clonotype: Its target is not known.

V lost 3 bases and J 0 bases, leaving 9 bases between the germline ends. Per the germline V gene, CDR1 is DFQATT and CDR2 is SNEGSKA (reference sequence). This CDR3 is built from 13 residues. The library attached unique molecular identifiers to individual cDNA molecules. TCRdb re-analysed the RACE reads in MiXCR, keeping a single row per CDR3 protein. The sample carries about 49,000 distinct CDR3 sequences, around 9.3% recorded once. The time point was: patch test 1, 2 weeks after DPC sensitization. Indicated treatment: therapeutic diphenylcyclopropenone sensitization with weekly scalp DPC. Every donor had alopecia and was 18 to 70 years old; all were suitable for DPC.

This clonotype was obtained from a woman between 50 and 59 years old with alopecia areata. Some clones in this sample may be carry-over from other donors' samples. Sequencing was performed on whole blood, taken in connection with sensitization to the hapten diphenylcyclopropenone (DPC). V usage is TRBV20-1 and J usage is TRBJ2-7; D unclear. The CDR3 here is CSARKLSSYEQYF. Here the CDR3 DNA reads TGCAGTGCTAGGAAATTGAGCTCCTACGAGCAGTACTTC.